The 16 T cell receptor beta chains below come from one sample, sequenced in a study of monozygotic twins with inflammatory bowel disease. TCRdb re-called the 5' RACE reads; every CDR3 protein appears as one record, without DNA. Recorded for this sample: approximately 300,000 distinct CDR3 sequences. The specimen sequenced was blood. The origin of the receptors is a human donor with ulcerative colitis or Crohn's disease, or a healthy co-twin of an affected twin (not recorded which).

V usage is TRBV20-1 and J usage is TRBJ2-7; the TCRdb D gene call, TRBD1, has no DNA to confirm it. The V gene's germline CDR1 is DFQATT and CDR2 SNEGSKA (reference sequence). The CDR3 loop spans 17 amino acids. The CDR3 sequence: CSARDLLRGLSSYEQYF.

The chain combines TRBV5-1 with TRBJ2-7. The CDR3 sequence is 13 residues long. Germline CDR1 SGHRS, CDR2 YFSETQ. CDR3 protein: CASSLVQGMEQYF.

This chain uses TRBV19 with TRBJ2-1. Germline V gene lookup returns CDR1 LNHDA and CDR2 SQIVND (reference sequence). The CDR3 is made up of 12 amino acids. The CDR3 loop is CASSISPNEQFF.

The J gene is TRBJ2-7, the V gene TRBV6-5. This CDR3 contains 13 residues. Looked up from germline, CDR1 is MNHEY and CDR2 is SVGAGI. The CDR3 loop reads CASKKGSSYEQYF.

The V call is TRBV11-2, the J call TRBJ2-4; TCRdb gives TRBD2 as the D gene, but with no DNA this cannot be confirmed. This CDR3 comprises 18 residues. Germline V lookup: CDR1 SGHAT, CDR2 FQNNGV. The CDR3 reads CASSPQSGRGRAKNIQYF.

The rearrangement uses TRBV3-1 and TRBJ2-5; checking the TCRdb D call of TRBD2 is not possible without DNA. Germline values: CDR1 LGHDT, CDR2 YNNKEL (reference sequence). This CDR3 region has 16 residues. CDR3 region: CASSQVEAGVRETQYF.

V and J are TRBV29-1 and TRBJ2-1; TCRdb's assignment of TRBD2 cannot be checked, as there is no DNA. The CDR3 extends over 14 amino acids. From germline, CDR1 is SQVTM and CDR2 ANQGSEA. CDR3: CSARTSGTYNEQFF.

V and J are TRBV30 and TRBJ1-1. The CDR3 runs 12 residues. Looked up from germline, CDR1 is GTSNPN and CDR2 is SVGIG (reference sequence). CDR3 protein: CAWSISWPEAFF.

The rearrangement joins TRBV5-1 to TRBJ2-6; TCRdb's assignment of TRBD1 cannot be checked, as there is no DNA. Germline CDR1 reads SGHRS; CDR2 reads YFSETQ. This CDR3 spans 15 amino acids. CDR3 region: CASSPTGTGANVLTF.

The rearrangement uses TRBV7-2 and TRBJ2-2; checking the TCRdb D call of TRBD1 is not possible without DNA. This CDR3 has 16 amino acids. The germline gives CDR1 SGHTA, CDR2 FQGNSA. The CDR3 is CASTSGQLSNTGELFF.

J is TRBJ2-6 and V is TRBV9. The CDR3 totals 14 residues. Germline values: CDR1 SGDLS, CDR2 YYNGEE. The CDR3 reads CASSVNIWANVLTF.

This chain links TRBV29-1 with TRBJ1-5; lacking DNA, the TRBD1 call made by TCRdb goes unchecked. Per germline, CDR1 SQVTM and CDR2 ANQGSEA. CDR3 size: 20 residues. Here the CDR3 reads CSVDRIKAGGQKTSNQPQHF.

The chain has TRBV5-1 and TRBJ2-1; TCRdb's D call of TRBD2 is untestable without DNA. Germline CDR1 reads SGHRS; CDR2 reads YFSETQ. The CDR3 covers 15 residues. CDR3 protein: CASSLVASGRGGQFF. The full variable domain, rest sourced from reference TRBV5-1 and TRBJ2-1, is KAGVTQTPRYLIKTRGQQVTLSCSPISGHRSVSWYQQTPGQGLQFLFEYFSETQRNKGNFPGRFSGRQFSNSRSEMNVSTLELGDSALYLCASSLVASGRGGQFFGPGTRLTVL.

The chain recombines TRBV4-3 with TRBJ2-7; TCRdb's D call of TRBD1 is untestable without DNA. There are 15 residues in the CDR3. The V gene's germline CDR1 is LGHNA and CDR2 YSLEER. The CDR3 protein is CASSQARTGGYEQYF.

The rearrangement uses TRBV10-2 and TRBJ2-7; with no DNA, the TCRdb D assignment of TRBD1 cannot be verified. The CDR3 length is 15 residues. The germline CDR1 and CDR2 sequences are WSHSY and SAAADI. The CDR3 sequence: CASSPTRAGGYEQYF.

The chain recombines TRBV2 with TRBJ2-1; the TRBD2 assignment by TCRdb is unverifiable without DNA. The CDR3 consists of 12 residues. CDR1 is SNHLY and CDR2 is FYNNEI in the germline V gene. This chain's CDR3 is CASIWAVGEQFF.